The text below deals with one TCR beta chain. Original analysis: Reference gene primer amplification gave nucleated cell count estimates. Assay used: immunoSEQ multiplex PCR; TCRdb lists only in-frame clones, some missing. For V, J and clone size, that table is used; D and trimming come from the DNA. The profile shows roughly 350,000 clones, about 93% of them singletons. These data belong to a study of blood T cell repertoires in COVID-19. Study as a whole: COVID-19 samples collected from the United States, Italy and Spain covered acute and convalescent phases. Sources were T cells, B-cell-depleted T cells, or PBMCs; the material itself was cDNA or gDNA.

Sequencing was performed on peripheral blood. This receptor was identified in a woman younger than 30 who had recovered from COVID-19.

This chain's CDR3 is CSAWTGTEAFF. The CDR3 DNA reads TGCAGCGCCTGGACAGGCACTGAAGCTTTCTTT. V usage is TRBV29-1 and J usage is TRBJ1-1; the match to TRBD1 covers 7 bases. V was pared by 7 bases and J by 4 bases, with 3 bases of the junction left unmatched. This CDR3 spans 11 amino acids. Germline loops: CDR1 SQVTM, CDR2 ANQGSEA. Full variable domain (remainder filled in from reference TRBV29-1 and TRBJ1-1): SAVISQKPSRDICQRGTSLTIQCQVDSQVTMMFWYRQQPGQSLTLIATANQGSEATYESGFVIDKFPISRPNLTFSTLTVSNMSPEDSSIYLCSAWTGTEAFFGQGTRLTVV.